This T cell receptor (beta chain) was captured in a study of T cells after yellow fever vaccination. Study-level results: Subsequent to the booster, the majority of primary-vaccination clones reappeared (around 96% CD4, 85% to 90% CD8). Compared with primary, the secondary response was weaker and peaked at day 5, not 15. Only a small proportion of the clonotypes turned up in both the CD4 and the CD8 compartments, likely arising from convergent recombination.

From the 5' RACE reads, TCRdb called clonotypes with MiXCR, one entry per CDR3 protein. The sample yields 300,000 to 400,000 distinct CDR3 sequences, roughly 8.7% seen once. Germline CDR1 reads SQVTM; CDR2 reads ANQGSEA. After removal of 8 bases from V and 2 bases from J, the junction contained 5 bases not matched to a gene. This CDR3 has 13 amino acids. As for this clonotype: Its antigen is unknown.

This clonotype originated in a young man who received the YFV17D yellow fever vaccine. The chain combines TRBV29-1 with TRBJ2-2; 7 nucleotides agree with TRBD1. Here the sequenced sample was PBMCs, taken on the day of the first yellow fever vaccination. For the CDR3, the DNA is TGCAGCTGTGGGACAGCCAACACCGGGGAGCTGTTTTTT. It encodes CSCGTANTGELFF.